The 17 T cell receptor beta chains listed next were all sequenced from one sample in a study of blood T cell repertoires in COVID-19. Data came from immunoSEQ multiplex PCR; TCRdb stores just in-frame clones and leaves some out. The sample yields approximately 160,000 clones, 85% to 95% seen once. Source material: peripheral blood. The receptors originated from a man over 45 with acute or convalescent COVID-19.

The chain recombines TRBV5-6 with TRBJ2-5, with 8 bases lining up with TRBD2. Per the germline V gene, CDR1 is SGHDT and CDR2 is YYEEEE. Germline trimming cut 4 bases from V and 5 bases from J; bases unmatched to any gene: 10. This CDR3 region has 15 residues. The CDR3 spells CASSTYSGMGETQYF. The CDR3 bases are TGTGCCAGCAGCACCTATAGCGGGATGGGCGAGACCCAGTACTTC.

The chain is built from TRBV19 and TRBJ2-5, with 8 bases aligning to TRBD1. This CDR3 is built from 15 residues. The germline V gene has CDR1 LNHDA and CDR2 SQIVND (reference sequence). V lost 4 bases, J lost 5 bases, and 9 bases stayed unmatched. CDR3 loop: CASSRVRGREETQYF. CDR3 sequence (DNA): TGTGCCAGTAGTAGGGTCAGGGGGCGCGAGGAGACCCAGTACTTC. The full variable domain, with the rest looked up from reference TRBV19 and TRBJ2-5, is DGGITQSPKYLFRKEGQNVTLSCEQNLNHDAMYWYRQDPGQGLRLIYYSQIVNDFQKGDIAEGYSVSREKKESFPLTVTSAQKNPTAFYLCASSRVRGREETQYFGPGTRLLVL.

V usage is TRBV3-1 (or the pseudogene TRBV3-2) and J usage is TRBJ2-6, with 11 nucleotides matching TRBD1. The trim removed 5 bases at V and 3 bases at J, leaving 3 bases unmatched. This CDR3 comprises 16 residues. In germline, CDR1 is LGHDT, CDR2 YNNKEL (reference sequence). The CDR3, as DNA: TGTGCCAGCAGCGGGACAGGGGGATTTGGGGCCAACGTCCTGACTTTC. The encoded protein is CASSGTGGFGANVLTF.

The V gene is TRBV28, the J gene TRBJ2-7; TRBD1 agrees at 7 bases. Losses at the gene ends were 6 bases for V and 6 bases for J; bases not matched to a gene: 14. The CDR3 has 15 residues. Looked up from germline, CDR1 is MDHEN and CDR2 is SYDVKM. This CDR3 reads CASRRTGTGGLEQYV. The CDR3, as DNA: TGTGCCAGCAGGCGGACAGGCACGGGCGGACTCGAGCAGTACGTC.

J is TRBJ2-7 and V is TRBV7-8; D gene ambiguous. With 3 bases removed from V and 2 bases from J, the gap between germline ends came to 11 bases. There are 14 residues in the CDR3. Germline V lookup: CDR1 SGHVS, CDR2 FQNEAQ. In DNA form, the CDR3 reads TGTGCCAGCAGCTTTTTTTACAGCACCTACGAGCAGTACGTC. Translation: CASSFFYSTYEQYV.

This clone was found once. The rearrangement uses TRBV7-3 and TRBJ1-1; no reliable D call. The CDR3 runs 13 residues. The germline V gene encodes CDR1 SGHTA and CDR2 FQGTGA. V was cut by 1 base and J by 3 bases, with 6 bases left in between. The CDR3: CASSLSGDTEAFF. As DNA, the CDR3 is TGTGCCAGCAGCTTAAGCGGGGACACTGAAGCTTTCTTT.

The CDR3 reads CASSLYGTSGYEQYF. CDR3 DNA: TGTGCCAGCAGCTTGTATGGCACTAGCGGTTACGAGCAGTACTTC. The V call is TRBV7-9, the J call TRBJ2-7, with 8 bases matching TRBD2. Germline CDR1 is SEHNR and CDR2 is FQNEAQ (reference sequence). CDR3 length equals 15 residues. The V segment lost 3 bases and the J segment 4 bases; nucleotides outside the gene matches: 8.

The genes are TRBV7-9 and TRBJ1-1; a possible D gene is TRBD1 (5 bases). The CDR3 sequence is 14 residues long. V was cut by 2 bases and J by 4 bases, with 11 bases left in between. Germline CDR1 is SEHNR and CDR2 is FQNEAQ (reference sequence). CDR3 loop: CASSLLDIPTEAFF. The CDR3 nucleotides are TGTGCCAGCAGCTTATTGGACATTCCCACTGAAGCTTTCTTT.

The J gene is TRBJ1-5, the V gene TRBV24-1; 7 nucleotides agree with TRBD1. Trimming took 6 bases from V and 4 from J; bases not matched to a gene: 2. Germline CDR1 KGHDR, CDR2 SFDVKD. The CDR3 has 13 residues. The CDR3 nucleotides are TGTGCCACCAGTCACAGGGGTAATCAGCCCCAGCATTTT. Residues: CATSHRGNQPQHF.

The chain is built from TRBV18 and TRBJ1-2; D gene unclear. The CDR3 totals 13 residues. Trimming pared 3 bases from V and 6 bases from J, leaving 11 bases between. Germline CDR1 is KGHSH and CDR2 is LQKENI. CDR3 loop: CASSPGEEDGYTF. The CDR3 bases are TGTGCCAGCTCACCGGGCGAGGAGGATGGCTACACCTTC.

The chain joins TRBV6-4 to TRBJ2-1; TRBD2 is a possible D gene (6 bases). Germline CDR1 reads MRHNA; CDR2 reads SNTAGT. The CDR3 spans 19 residues. V gave up 0 bases and J gave up 4 bases, with 22 bases separating them. DNA for the CDR3: TGTGCCAGCAGTGACTCCTCTGCCCCTCACCAGGCGGGATACAATGAGCAGTTCTTC. This encodes CASSDSSAPHQAGYNEQFF.

This rearrangement joins TRBV4-1 to TRBJ2-1, with TRBD1 as a possible D gene (5 bases). V lost 4 bases and J lost 7, with 14 bases in between. Germline V CDR1 and CDR2: MGHRA, YSYEKL. The CDR3 has 14 residues. For the CDR3, the DNA is TGCGCCAGCAGCCCGGGCTTCAAGGGGAATGAGCAGTTCTTC. It translates to CASSPGFKGNEQFF.

Points on this clone: Other nucleotide sequences from this sample produce the same CDR3. The chain is built from TRBV18 and TRBJ1-1; 7 bases agree with TRBD1. The junction had 6 bases not matched to a gene; V was cut back by 4 bases and J by 1 base. CDR3 size: 15 residues. Germline V CDR1 and CDR2: KGHSH, LQKENI. The CDR3 nucleotides are TGTGCCAGCTCACGAGGACAGGCCCAGAACACTGAAGCTTTCTTT. Translation gives CASSRGQAQNTEAFF.

This rearrangement joins TRBV15 to TRBJ2-1; weak D call: TRBD2 (6 bases). Germline V CDR1 and CDR2: LNHNV, YYDKDF (reference sequence). V gave up 5 bases and J gave up 4 bases, with 12 bases separating them. This CDR3 has 14 residues. The CDR3 DNA is TGTGCCACCAGCCGAGTGGGGGGATACAATGAGCAGTTCTTC. Its translation is CATSRVGGYNEQFF. Variable domain in full (rest from reference TRBV15 and TRBJ2-1): DAMVIQNPRYQVTQFGKPVTLSCSQTLNHNVMYWYQQKSSQAPKLLFHYYDKDFNNEADTPDNFQSRRPNTSFCFLDIRSPGLGDTAMYLCATSRVGGYNEQFFGPGTRLTVL.

The chain carries TRBV5-1 and TRBJ2-2, with TRBD2 identical over 10 bases. The CDR3 spans 16 residues. V was pared by 4 bases and J by 4 bases, with 7 bases of the junction left unmatched. Germline V CDR1 and CDR2: SGHRS, YFSETQ. In DNA form, the CDR3 reads TGCGCCAGCAGCATTCTAGCGGGAGCCGGCACCGGGGAGCTGTTTTTT. The encoded protein is CASSILAGAGTGELFF.

The chain combines TRBV7-9 with TRBJ1-1; TRBD1 is a possible D gene (6 bases). The CDR3 runs 13 residues. Germline V gene data show CDR1 as SEHNR and CDR2 as FQNEAQ (reference sequence). The V end was cut by 4 bases, the J end by 7 bases, with 13 bases between. This CDR3 reads CASSSGTQGEAFF. CDR3 bases: TGTGCCAGCAGCTCTGGAACACAGGGTGAAGCTTTCTTT.

The rearrangement joins TRBV25-1 to TRBJ2-1, with 7 positions matching TRBD2. The CDR3 contains 16 residues. V was pared by 1 base and J by 7 bases, with 10 bases of the junction left unmatched. The germline gives CDR1 MGHDK, CDR2 SYGVNS. The CDR3 nucleotides are TGTGCCAGCAGTGAATCATGGGGGGGAGCGGGGAATGAGCAGTTCTTC. It is translated as CASSESWGGAGNEQFF.